What follows are 12 T cell receptor beta chains derived from one specimen sequenced in a study of T-cell memory formation after mild COVID-19 (dated by TCRdb to the early 2020s). Library method: 5' RACE. The sequencer listed for this sample is Illumina NovaSeq 6000. TCRdb reprocessed the public reads (quality trimming at Q25 with fastp, clone calling with MiXCR) and kept in-frame beta chains. Records with the same CDR3 protein are collapsed into one entry carrying the most frequent genes and DNA. A total of around 250,000 distinct CDR3 sequences appear in this sample, around 16% of them only once. The top ten clones comprise roughly 25% of the sample. The sample comprised PBMCs or a T cell subset sorted from them (not recorded which). These receptors all stem from a man aged 18 to 29 who had mild COVID-19 (a few samples of this study predate the infection). The sample titles of this study are shuffled in the database, so cell type and time point are left out; the donor was told from shared clones.

This clonotype occurred a few times. The genes are TRBV28 and TRBJ2-7; a weak D match, TRBD1 (6 bases). V was clipped by 4 bases and J by 5 bases, with 15 bases between them. Germline lookup yields CDR1 MDHEN and CDR2 SYDVKM. There are 14 residues in the CDR3. The CDR3 region is CASSWDTDPDEQYF. CDR3 coding DNA: TGTGCCAGCAGTTGGGACACCGATCCCGACGAGCAGTACTTC.

The genes are TRBV10-3 and TRBJ2-1; D perhaps matches TRBD1 (5 bases). This CDR3 comprises 12 residues. Germline-derived CDR1 and CDR2 are ENHRY and SYGVKD. Deletions cut 4 bases from V and 8 bases from J, with 9 bases between. The CDR3 DNA reads TGTGCCATCAGTGTAAGGGGTGATGAGCAGTTCTTC. Its protein is CAISVRGDEQFF.

This clonotype was observed a handful of times. The J gene is TRBJ2-3, the V gene TRBV20-1, with 9 bases identical to TRBD2. Losses at the gene ends were 3 bases for V and 6 bases for J; bases not matched to a gene: 4. From germline, CDR1 is DFQATT and CDR2 SNEGSKA (reference sequence). This CDR3 has 13 amino acids. CDR3 coding DNA: TGCAGTGCTAGGGGGACTAGCTCGGATACGCAGTATTTT. As protein: CSARGTSSDTQYF.

V is TRBV9 and J is TRBJ2-3; D gene uncertain. Germline V CDR1 and CDR2: SGDLS, YYNGEE. V gave up 4 bases and J gave up 0 bases, with 12 bases separating them. There are 15 residues in the CDR3. CDR3 amino acids: CASSPMWLSTDTQYF. In DNA, the CDR3 is TGTGCCAGCAGCCCTATGTGGCTTAGCACAGATACGCAGTATTTT.

This clonotype was detected a few times. The gene calls are TRBV6-2 or TRBV6-3 and TRBJ1-4; TRBD1 might be the D (5 bases). The germline V gene encodes CDR1 MNHEY and CDR2 SVGEGT. The CDR3 is 15 residues long. With 2 bases removed from V and 4 bases from J, the gap between germline ends came to 11 bases. CDR3 in DNA: TGTGCCAGCAGTTACGGGGACGGATATAATGAAAAACTGTTTTTT. Protein product: CASSYGDGYNEKLFF.

V and J are TRBV10-3 and TRBJ2-5; 7 bases are shared with TRBD2. From germline, CDR1 is ENHRY and CDR2 SYGVKD. The V gene end was trimmed by 10 bases and the J gene end by 4 bases; junction bases not matched to a gene: 6. The CDR3 consists of 12 residues. The CDR3 nucleotides read TGTGCCACCGGGGAGGGAGGAGAGACCCAGTACTTC. Its protein is CATGEGGETQYF.

This clonotype has a handful of counts. The gene calls are TRBV11-2 and TRBJ1-5; maybe TRBD1 (5 bases). Deletions cut 5 bases from V and 10 bases from J, with 18 bases between. The CDR3 is 14 amino acids. From germline, CDR1 is SGHAT and CDR2 FQNNGV. CDR3 sequence (DNA): TGTGCCAGCAGCCCGGAGACAGCCCCAGGACCCCAGCATTTT. Translation gives CASSPETAPGPQHF. The variable domain in full, completed from reference TRBV11-2 and TRBJ1-5, reads EAGVAQSPRYKIIEKRQSVAFWCNPISGHATLYWYQQILGQGPKLLIQFQNNGVVDDSQLPKDRFSAERLKGVDSTLKIQPAKLEDSAVYLCASSPETAPGPQHFGDGTRLSIL.

J is TRBJ1-5 and V is TRBV7-9; no reliable D call. The CDR3 runs to 15 residues. Trimming cost V 4 bases and J 7 bases, with 17 bases left between them. Germline V lookup: CDR1 SEHNR, CDR2 FQNEAQ (reference sequence). The CDR3 region is CASSSGWATNQPQHF. The CDR3 DNA follows: TGTGCCAGCAGCTCCGGGTGGGCCACTAACCAGCCCCAGCATTTT.

This clonotype was seen only a few times. This chain joins TRBV7-2 and TRBJ1-2; a weak D match, TRBD1 (6 bases). This CDR3 is 14 amino acids long. Germline-derived CDR1 and CDR2 are SGHTA and FQGNSA. The V end lost 4 bases, the J end lost 4 bases, and 13 bases lay between the germline ends. The CDR3 protein is CASSSYREGYGYTF. DNA of the CDR3: TGTGCCAGCAGCTCCTACAGGGAGGGCTATGGCTACACCTTC. The full variable domain, its missing parts supplied by reference TRBV7-2 and TRBJ1-2, is GAGVSQSPSNKVTEKGKDVELRCDPISGHTALYWYRQSLGQGLEFLIYFQGNSAPDKSGLPSDRFSAERTGGSVSTLTIQRTQQEDSAVYLCASSSYREGYGYTFGSGTRLTVV.

This clonotype was seen a handful of times. The chain carries TRBV6-5 and TRBJ2-3, with D possibly being TRBD1 or TRBD2 (5 bases each). Germline V lookup: CDR1 MNHEY, CDR2 SVGAGI. The ends were cut back, 7 bases at V and 2 bases at J, with 16 bases in the middle. CDR3 length: 15 amino acids. In DNA, the CDR3 is TGTGCCAGCACCGGTAACGGGGCCTCCACAGATACGCAGTATTTT. It translates to CASTGNGASTDTQYF.

This clonotype was observed many times. V and J are TRBV6-4 and TRBJ2-3, with TRBD2 as a possible D gene (7 bases). CDR1 and CDR2 from the germline V gene are MRHNA and SNTAGT. V was cut by 2 bases and J by 4 bases, with 10 bases left in between. The CDR3 has 14 residues. CDR3 residues: CASSDGGASDTQYF. As DNA, the CDR3 is TGTGCCAGCAGTGACGGGGGGGCCTCAGATACGCAGTATTTT.

This clonotype was observed a few times. The CDR3 bases are TGTGCCAGCAGCCCTACATGGGGAGAGACCCAGTACTTC. This translates into CASSPTWGETQYF. This chain uses TRBV5-6 with TRBJ2-5, with D uncertain. CDR3 length equals 13 residues. Trimming took 4 bases from V and 4 from J, leaving 11 bases between them. Per germline, CDR1 SGHDT and CDR2 YYEEEE.